This entry concerns a single T cell receptor (beta chain). No cognate antigen has been identified for it. Via the germline V gene, CDR1 is MDHEN and CDR2 SYDVKM. V and J lose 4 bases and 10 bases, and a span of 14 bases separates them. The CDR3 covers 14 residues, taking in both the cysteine and the phenylalanine. Of all the DNA, just the CDR3 is kept, 42 bases in frame from base 1. The data are from a study of cytomegalovirus exposure and HLA in healthy donors (dated by TCRdb to 2016 to 2017). A note on the overall study: An earlier analysis of roughly 500 of the donors reported over 250 Gb of sequence data and 95 million to 140 million unique TCR beta sequences obtained from roughly 180 million T cells. In a later analysis, previously published TCR beta repertoires from some 640 donors were re-analyzed and high-resolution HLA genotyping was added so that TCR occurrence patterns could be studied. Roughly 5 DR-DQ haplotypes were treated as single units for association and clustering because of strong linkage in the cohort. A separate validation cohort of over a hundred different subjects was used in addition to the 666-subject first cohort. Among several hundred genotyped donors of the cohort, an average of approximately 240,000 unique TCR beta nucleotide sequences was sequenced per donor, of which about 19% were non-productive. The later analysis used no new phenotypic data to find candidate immune exposures, relying instead on TCR beta sequences and their occurrence across donors. Typing coverage differed by locus: A, B, C, DRB1 and DQB1 were typed in about 620-640 donors, DQA1 in 500 to 550, DPA1 in 600 to 610, and DPB1 in just under 490. An early release that covered some 630 HLA-typed donors contained 250 to 350 gigabases of sequencing data and about 84 million unique TCR sequences. High-throughput TCR immunosequencing, statistical association of individual TCRs with disease status, and machine learning were combined to predict cytomegalovirus infection status. All discovery cohort repertoires had been generated on a single sequencing platform. Both class I and class II loci were covered by HLA typing, at four-digit resolution. In a later genetic analysis, genome-wide SNP genotypes for about 55% of the roughly 670 donors were used, and that subset was treated as a discovery cohort. The genetic ancestry cluster associated with self-reported Caucasian donors included 81% of the roughly 410 genotyped donors. Donor age, sex, ethnicity and CMV serostatus were compiled alongside the repertoire data. The T cell repertoires of 550 to 850 subjects were profiled by immunosequencing and related to cytomegalovirus serostatus. The aim of the study was to test whether cataloging public T cell receptors could identify signatures of past pathogen exposure. To decide whether each TCR beta V gene segment behaved as functional or pseudogenic, an earlier analysis of approximately 620 of the donors relied on high-throughput TCR beta sequencing.

Points the paper makes about the study in general: CMV serostatus was the only immune exposure information available for the cohort. Presence/absence analyses assumed roughly uniform sequencing depth across donors, an assumption that may not hold. In a later genetic analysis, a missense DCLRE1C variant was associated with V-gene and J-gene trimming of TCR beta chains, and the association was replicated in an independent cohort. In a later analysis, the rate of TCR association differed among HLA loci, with DRB1 alleles having the most associated TCRs and HLA-C alleles having the fewest. A group of highly shared sequence variants was considered likely to be a technical artifact of the sequencing pipeline. The study listed 164 TCR beta chains as associated with cytomegalovirus. Compared with equally common non-associated chains, HLA-associated TCR beta chains in a later analysis were more clonally expanded and had lower generation probabilities. In both the original and validation cohorts, the classifier was reported to diagnose cytomegalovirus status with high specificity and sensitivity. Linkage disequilibrium might explain the correlated functional status among segregating V segments, but an unknown experimental factor could not be excluded. Broadly in line with IMGT annotations, most TCR beta V segments showed up in productive rearrangements about 90% or about 30% of the time in an earlier analysis of approximately 600 of the donors. About 17 rarely observed V segments, including chromosome 9 orphons, were excluded from the earlier analysis of approximately 600 of the donors because counts were too low. In a later analysis, most CMV-associated TCR beta chains were found to appear HLA-restricted, with HLA associations seemingly driven largely by CMV exposure. The authors suggested that the approach could potentially be extended to other disease states and immunological phenotypes. A few of the identified cytomegalovirus-associated TCR beta chains were confirmed in vitro to be specific for cytomegalovirus antigens. According to a later genetic analysis, donors in an Asian-associated ancestry cluster had fewer N-insertions in productive TCRs than the approximately 630-donor mean. Strong co-occurrence of HLA alleles, especially DR and DQ, made assigning TCR associations to individual alleles difficult. Because HLA typing was missing for some donors at each locus, association tests included only the typed subset. A further reported finding was that TCR beta sequences accurately predicted the HLA-A and HLA-B alleles for most subjects in the first cohort. Because the 87-base-pair reads could not distinguish some IMGT-functional V segments, including TRBV6-2 and TRBV6-3, those segments were excluded. Only TCR beta chains were sequenced in this cohort, and the absence of alpha or paired-chain data limited detectable features. Across donors, most TCR sequences were observed very rarely, whereas some public TCRs were present in many individuals. Specific HLA alleles were associated with more than 15,000 TCR beta sequences at a false discovery rate of 0.05 in a later analysis. A later analysis reported that several top co-occurrence clusters appeared linked to parvovirus B19, influenza, CMV and Epstein-Barr virus.

Receptor amplification or capture employed the immunoSEQ multiplex PCR assay. For the multiplex PCR, a mixture combining 60 forward primers for TCR Vbeta segments and 13 reverse primers for TCR Jbeta segments was used. The CDR3 region of rearranged TCR beta genes was amplified from genomic DNA by a multiplex PCR assay. Amplified TCR beta libraries were sequenced as 87-base-pair reads on the Illumina HiSeq System. As for how the authors treated the data: Across the 500 to 750 repertoires, a later analysis counted 75 million to 90 million unique TCR beta chains, roughly 11 million of which were shared by at least two donors. A nearest-neighbor algorithm error-corrected the raw reads and collapsed the reads into unique sequences, merging closely related sequences to remove PCR and sequencing errors. CDR3 sequences were aligned to IMGT reference sequences to assign V, D and J gene segments. For a sequence to be retained, a match of at least six nucleotides to both a V gene segment and a J gene segment was required. A rearrangement was called productive if the CDR3 had no stop codons and remained in frame with V and J, and every other rearrangement was called non-productive. Following IMGT convention, CDR3 was defined as the stretch from the second conserved V-encoded cysteine up to the conserved J-encoded phenylalanine. The earlier analysis of about 610 of the donors excluded sequences that lacked an unambiguous match to a single V gene segment. An earlier analysis of a few hundred of the donors called V segments functional above 56.7% productive rearrangements and segregating when the between-donor standard deviation exceeded 5%. A statistical classification framework was developed to diagnose cytomegalovirus status using the catalog of TCR beta chain sequences. In a later analysis, TCR nucleotide sequences were compared against IMGT/GENE-DB human TR gene sequences so that V and J genes could be assigned. In a later analysis, CDR3 sequences and most-parsimonious VDJ recombination scenarios were assigned using the TCRdist pipeline. In a later analysis, every TCR beta chain was defined by the combination of its CDR3 amino acid sequence and its V-gene family, and reads without a unique V-gene family were dropped. As a way to deal with suspected cross-contamination and a sequencing artifact, a later analysis dropped 450 to 600 nucleotide sequences that were highly shared and had low generation probability. A later analysis calculated a clonal expansion index for each public chain from normalized within-repertoire ranks of inferred template counts. Generation probabilities in a later analysis came from a VDJ recombination model fitted to out-of-frame rearrangements, and those results were checked against IGoR. In a later analysis, hypergeometric tests were used to score TCR-TCR, TCR-HLA and TCR-CMV co-occurrence, with a repertoire-size bias correction applied to TCR pairs. To estimate false discovery rates, a later analysis permuted the HLA or CMV assignments 20 times. In a later analysis, co-occurring TCRs were grouped with DBSCAN, and TCRdist sequence similarity was added when clustering was performed within HLA-allele-positive subsets. Co-occurrence clustering excluded repertoires with fewer than 30,000 or more than 120,000 public chains, plus five with anomalous nucleotide sharing. Not all clones reach the TCRdb copy of this immuneACCESS table, which keeps in-frame sequences only. Checked studies attribute under half of the gap to unresolved V genes and leave the rest unexplained. The D gene and trimming were derived from the DNA, and the V and J assignments and clone size from that table. Per the sample table, the count is some 60,000 clones. In total, the top ten clones hold 3.5% to 4.5% of the sample.

The cohort consisted of 650 to 700 healthy bone marrow donors. At the time of sampling, every cohort member was nominally healthy, though immune exposures that went unrecorded were likely present. The donor was CMV seronegative and was included in the group of a few hundred seronegative cohort members. A peripheral blood sample was provided by each donor, and peripheral blood mononuclear cells were used for TCR beta sequencing. The Qiagen DNeasy Blood Extraction Kit was used to extract genomic DNA from the blood cell samples. The chain is assembled from TRBV28 and TRBJ1-6; a weak D assignment points to TRBD1 (5 bases agree). The TCR comes from a male donor in good health and CMV-seronegative. Material for sequencing was PBMCs. The CDR3: CASSYTRGRSPLHF. The nucleotide sequence reads TGTGCCAGCAGTTACACAAGGGGTCGGTCACCCCTCCACTTT.